These 16 T cell receptor beta chains came from one sample sequenced in a study of cytomegalovirus exposure and HLA in healthy donors. The PCR had 60 Vbeta and 13 Jbeta primers. Here immunoSEQ multiplex PCR was the method, and the copy in TCRdb shows in-frame clones only, minus some. The sample holds around 240,000 clones, 82% seen once. Material: PBMCs. The receptors derive from a woman aged 40 to 50 in good health and CMV-seropositive.

The chain is built from TRBV6-5 and TRBJ1-2; D perhaps matches TRBD1 (6 bases). Germline lookup yields CDR1 MNHEY and CDR2 SVGAGI. The CDR3 has 12 residues. Trimming took off 7 bases at V and 4 bases at J, with 10 bases between the two ends. DNA for the CDR3: TGTGCCAGCACAACAGGGCGCTATGGCTACACCTTC. Its protein is CASTTGRYGYTF.

The V call is TRBV4-3, the J call TRBJ1-2; 12 bases line up with TRBD1. The germline V gene has CDR1 LGHNA and CDR2 YSLEER. The CDR3 covers 15 residues. V shed 3 bases, J shed 3 bases, and the junction held 2 bases outside the gene matches. The CDR3 coding sequence is TGCGCCAGCAGCCAGGGACAGGGGGCGGACTATGGCTACACCTTC. The encoded protein is CASSQGQGADYGYTF.

The V call is TRBV19, the J call TRBJ2-7; a weak D match, TRBD2 (5 bases). CDR1 and CDR2 (germline): LNHDA, SQIVND (reference sequence). The CDR3 runs to 14 residues. With 7 bases removed from V and 3 bases from J, the gap between germline ends came to 16 bases. CDR3 coding DNA: TGTGCCAGTAAGCCCACTAGGAGCAGCTACGAGCAGTACTTC. Translation gives CASKPTRSSYEQYF.

V and J are TRBV27 and TRBJ2-7; D is undetermined. Trimming pared 2 bases from V and 1 base from J, leaving 9 bases between. Germline values: CDR1 MNHEY, CDR2 SMNVEV (reference sequence). The CDR3 loop spans 14 amino acids. CDR3 loop: CASSLGTASYEQYF. The DNA for the CDR3 is TGTGCCAGCAGTTTAGGAACAGCTTCCTACGAGCAGTACTTC.

This chain uses TRBV11-3 with TRBJ1-2, with a tentative D call TRBD1 (6 bases). Germline V lookup: CDR1 SGHNT, CDR2 YENEEA. This CDR3 is built from 14 residues. The germline V and J ends were trimmed by 2 bases and 2 bases, with 9 bases remaining between them. The CDR3 is CASSLNRENYGYTF. The CDR3 nucleotides read TGTGCCAGCAGCTTAAACAGGGAAAACTATGGCTACACCTTC.

The V and J genes are TRBV5-1 and TRBJ2-2; TRBD2 matches 8 bases. Germline V CDR1 and CDR2: SGHRS, YFSETQ. CDR3 size: 16 residues. V was pared by 4 bases and J by 4 bases, with 9 bases of the junction left unmatched. CDR3 nucleotides: TGCGCCAGCAGCCCCGGACTAGCTGTATCCACCGGGGAGCTGTTTTTT. Protein product: CASSPGLAVSTGELFF.

The chain carries TRBV5-4 and TRBJ1-4, with D unresolved. Germline lookup yields CDR1 SGHNT and CDR2 YYREEE (reference sequence). This CDR3 contains 13 residues. V shed 0 bases and J shed 5 bases, with 5 bases lying between them. The CDR3 DNA reads TGTGCCAGCAGCTTGGAACAAAATGAAAAACTGTTTTTT. Protein: CASSLEQNEKLFF.

This clone has only a few counts. The chain has TRBV6-5 and TRBJ2-1, with 13 nucleotides matching TRBD2. Trimming took 0 bases from V and 7 from J; bases not matched to a gene: 0. The V gene's germline CDR1 is MNHEY and CDR2 SVGAGI. The CDR3 spans 15 residues. CDR3 bases: TGTGCCAGCAGTTACTCGGGACTAGCGGGAAATGAGCAGTTCTTC. Residues: CASSYSGLAGNEQFF.

J is TRBJ2-1 and V is TRBV6-1; possibly TRBD2 for D (6 bases). Trimming removed 2 bases at V and 2 bases at J, with 13 bases between. CDR3 length equals 16 residues. Germline assignment: CDR1 MNHNS and CDR2 SASEGT. CDR3 protein: CASSESPLAPYNEQFF. In DNA form, the CDR3 reads TGTGCCAGCAGTGAAAGCCCCCTAGCGCCCTACAATGAGCAGTTCTTC.

The chain combines TRBV1 with TRBJ2-4; the D segment call TRBD1 is taken from the table without a DNA check. TRBV1 represents a pseudogene. The CDR3 contains 16 residues. The CDR3 DNA sequence: TGCACCAGCAGCCCCGACAGGGAAGGCTCCAAAAACATTCAGTACTTC. Translation: CTSSPDREGSKNIQYF.

About this clone: Compared with germline, one end of the junction differs, possibly owing to a read error. V is TRBV10-3 and J is TRBJ2-7, with D tentatively TRBD1 (6 bases). Germline CDR1 reads ENHRY; CDR2 reads SYGVKD. This CDR3 has 14 amino acids. CDR3 nucleotides: TGTGCCACCAGTGGAGGTACAGGGTTGAACGAGCAGTACTTC. This codes for CATSGGTGLNEQYF.

The J gene is TRBJ1-6, the V gene TRBV5-1; D is unresolved. The CDR3 sequence is 16 residues long. V was trimmed by 1 base and J by 0 bases, leaving 8 bases between them. CDR1 and CDR2 (germline): SGHRS, YFSETQ. The CDR3 DNA follows: TGCGCCAGCAGCTTGTACGGGGTCTCCTATAATTCACCCCTCCACTTT. This translates into CASSLYGVSYNSPLHF. Variable domain in full (rest from reference TRBV5-1 and TRBJ1-6): KAGVTQTPRYLIKTRGQQVTLSCSPISGHRSVSWYQQTPGQGLQFLFEYFSETQRNKGNFPGRFSGRQFSNSRSEMNVSTLELGDSALYLCASSLYGVSYNSPLHFGNGTRLTVT.

This clone occurred a few times. The rearrangement uses TRBV6-5 and TRBJ1-1; D is unresolved. Trimming left V 7 bases short and J 5 bases short, with 20 bases between. This CDR3 contains 15 residues. The germline V gene has CDR1 MNHEY and CDR2 SVGAGI. DNA for the CDR3: TGTGCCAGCACAAACCTACCCCATCCCGGGACTGAAGCTTTCTTT. It codes for CASTNLPHPGTEAFF.

CDR3 bases: TGCGCCAGCAGCTTGAAGGGGGAGGAAAAACTGTTTTTT. It specifies CASSLKGEEKLFF. The rearrangement uses TRBV5-1 and TRBJ1-4; D might be TRBD1 (6 bases). Germline CDR1 reads SGHRS; CDR2 reads YFSETQ. CDR3 length: 13 residues. Deletions cut 1 base from V and 8 bases from J, with 9 bases between.

The chain couples TRBV5-6 to TRBJ2-7; 8 nucleotides align to TRBD1. This CDR3 region has 15 residues. The V gene's germline CDR1 is SGHDT and CDR2 YYEEEE. The ends lost 3 bases at V and 3 bases at J; junction bases unmatched: 8. The CDR3 reads CASSYANRGNYEQYF. For the CDR3, the DNA is TGTGCCAGCAGCTATGCAAACAGGGGGAACTACGAGCAGTACTTC.

The CDR3 region is CASSSLGVHNEQFF. CDR3 sequence (DNA): TGTGCCAGCAGCTCGTTAGGGGTGCACAATGAGCAGTTCTTC. The chain links TRBV11-2 to TRBJ2-1, with D possibly TRBD1 on 5 matching bases. Per the germline V gene, CDR1 is SGHAT and CDR2 is FQNNGV. CDR3 length equals 14 residues. The germline V and J ends were trimmed by 4 bases and 5 bases, with 12 bases remaining between them.